Below, 10 T cell receptor beta chains from the same sample are listed, as sequenced in a study of blood T cell repertoires in COVID-19. Clones were read by immunoSEQ multiplex PCR, and TCRdb kept only the in-frame ones, dropping some. The sample has 250,000 to 300,000 clones; approximately 87% are singletons. Sequences were obtained from peripheral blood. The receptor source for this set is a young woman with COVID-19, enrolled during active disease.

The rearrangement links TRBV24-1 to TRBJ2-3; TRBD1 is a possible D gene (6 bases). V gave up 5 bases and J gave up 5 bases, with 13 bases separating them. CDR3 length equals 14 residues. CDR1 and CDR2 (germline): KGHDR, SFDVKD. The CDR3 sequence is CATSAWGQGDTQYF. CDR3 in DNA: TGTGCCACCAGTGCTTGGGGGCAGGGAGATACGCAGTATTTT.

This chain joins TRBV6-5 and TRBJ1-6; TRBD1 agrees at 9 bases. Germline V gene data show CDR1 as MNHEY and CDR2 as SVGAGI. The V segment lost 7 bases and the J segment 9 bases; nucleotides outside the gene matches: 7. The CDR3 totals 14 residues. The CDR3: CASNQGQGFSPLHF. The CDR3 DNA is TGTGCCAGCAACCAGGGACAGGGTTTTTCACCCCTCCACTTT.

The rearrangement links TRBV7-9 to TRBJ2-3; TRBD2 aligns across 10 bases. The CDR3 is 14 amino acids. Germline V lookup: CDR1 SEHNR, CDR2 FQNEAQ (reference sequence). V was pared by 4 bases and J by 6 bases, with 4 bases of the junction left unmatched. CDR3 nucleotide sequence: TGTGCCAGCAGCTCCCTAGCGGGGGTGGATACGCAGTATTTT. The encoded protein is CASSSLAGVDTQYF.

J is TRBJ2-1 and V is TRBV3-1 (or the pseudogene TRBV3-2), with 8 bases aligning to TRBD2. The CDR3 is 14 residues long. The germline CDR1 and CDR2 sequences are LGHDT and YNNKEL (reference sequence). V lost 8 bases to trimming and J lost 0 bases; unmatched junction nucleotides: 3. The CDR3 bases are TGTGCCAGCCGGCGGGGGGCCTCCTACAATGAGCAGTTCTTC. Translated, it gives CASRRGASYNEQFF.

The CDR3 DNA sequence: TGTGCCAGCAGTTCTCCCTACGACTTTGCCTACAATGAGCAGTTCTTC. Translation gives CASSSPYDFAYNEQFF. The chain joins TRBV28 to TRBJ2-1; D gene uncertain. Per the germline V gene, CDR1 is MDHEN and CDR2 is SYDVKM. The CDR3 consists of 16 residues. V was pared by 4 bases and J by 2 bases, with 15 bases between.

The CDR3 is CASSSQLDSWKFF. The DNA of the CDR3 is TGTGCCAGCAGTTCCCAGCTTGACTCGTGGAAGTTCTTC. This chain links TRBV12-3 or TRBV12-4 with TRBJ2-1; D is undetermined. This CDR3 region has 13 residues. The germline V and J ends were trimmed by 4 bases and 14 bases, with 18 bases remaining between them.

The chain recombines TRBV5-1 with TRBJ1-6; TRBD1 matches at 7 bases. In germline, CDR1 is SGHRS, CDR2 YFSETQ. The CDR3 consists of 13 residues. The V gene end was trimmed by 4 bases and the J gene end by 10 bases; junction bases not matched to a gene: 5. The CDR3 DNA sequence: TGCGCCAGCAGCGAAGACAGGGACTCACCCCTCCACTTT. This encodes CASSEDRDSPLHF.

Notes on this clone: At one of its ends the junction is not consistent with the germline gene, which may arise from a read error. The genes are TRBV7-8 and TRBJ2-7; perhaps TRBD2 as D (5 bases). The germline V gene has CDR1 SGHVS and CDR2 FQNEAQ. CDR3 size: 15 residues. The CDR3 is CASSPVRAFSNEQYF. CDR3 nucleotide sequence: TGTGCCAGCAGCCCGGTGCGGGCGTTCTCCAACGAGCAGTACTTC. Drawing the rest from reference TRBV7-8 and TRBJ2-7, the complete variable domain is GAGVSQSPRYKVAKRGQDVALRCDPISGHVSLFWYQQALGQGPEFLTYFQNEAQLDKSGLPSDRFFAERPEGSVSTLKIQRTQQEDSAVYLCASSPVRAFSNEQYFGPGTRLTVT.

The chain combines TRBV28 with TRBJ2-3; D is perhaps TRBD2 (7 bases). This CDR3 region has 16 residues. Germline-derived CDR1 and CDR2 are MDHEN and SYDVKM. Trimming stripped 8 bases from V and 2 bases from J, with 20 bases between. In nucleotides, the CDR3 is TGTGCCAGCGGCGCCATTAAGCGGGACAACACAGATACGCAGTATTTT. Translating gives CASGAIKRDNTDTQYF.

This clone was counted once. V gene TRBV6-5 combines with J gene TRBJ2-7; a weak D match, TRBD2 (6 bases). With 0 bases removed from V and 4 bases from J, the gap between germline ends came to 16 bases. Germline V gene data show CDR1 as MNHEY and CDR2 as SVGAGI. This CDR3 spans 16 amino acids. The chain's CDR3 is CASSYSIGASAYEQYF. Here the CDR3 DNA reads TGTGCCAGCAGTTACTCGATTGGTGCTAGCGCTTACGAGCAGTACTTC.